The 21 T cell receptor beta chains below were found in one sample sequenced in a study of T cell repertoires in cytomegalovirus infection. Using its own MiXCR run on the reads, TCRdb lists one record per CDR3 protein. The sample lists approximately 170,000 distinct CDR3 sequences, roughly 18% occurring once. Sequenced sample: CD8+ T cells from PBMCs. Receptors originate from a human donor in good health (CMV status not recorded). Some clones in this sample may be carry-over from other donors' samples.

This clonotype was seen a few times. The V and J genes are TRBV25-1 and TRBJ1-2; 7 bases are shared with TRBD1. Germline CDR1 MGHDK, CDR2 SYGVNS. The junction had 5 bases not matched to a gene; V was cut back by 10 bases and J by 6 bases. The CDR3 loop spans 11 amino acids. The CDR3 protein is CATKDRDGYTF. CDR3 bases: TGTGCCACCAAAGACAGGGATGGCTACACCTTC.

This clonotype was recorded a few times. This sequence joins TRBV7-8 and TRBJ1-3; TRBD1 is a possible D gene (5 bases). Trimming left V 6 bases short and J 6 bases short, with 15 bases between. Germline CDR1 reads SGHVS; CDR2 reads FQNEAQ. The length of the CDR3 is 14 residues. For the CDR3, the DNA is TGTGCCAGCAGTCTGGAGGGGTGGGAAAACACCATATATTTT. Protein product: CASSLEGWENTIYF.

This clonotype showed up just a few times. This rearrangement joins TRBV7-2 to TRBJ2-6; D may be TRBD1 (6 bases). The CDR3 is 19 residues long. With 4 bases removed from V and 3 bases from J, the gap between germline ends came to 22 bases. Germline assignment: CDR1 SGHTA and CDR2 FQGNSA. CDR3 loop: CASSYETVYREYGANVLTF. The CDR3 nucleotides are TGTGCCAGCAGCTACGAAACAGTATACAGGGAGTATGGGGCCAACGTCCTGACTTTC.

This clonotype was observed many times. Possible read error: a much larger clone is one base away. The chain couples TRBV7-2 to TRBJ2-7; no clear D. Germline V gives CDR1 SGHTA, CDR2 FQGNSA. This CDR3 is 11 amino acids long. Between the trimmed V and J ends, which lost 5 bases and 0 bases, there was a span of 2 bases. DNA of the CDR3: TGTGCCAGCAGCAACTCCTACGAGCAGTACTTC. This encodes CASSNSYEQYF.

CDR3 DNA sequence: TGTGCCAGCAGCCCCACAGGGGGACCTGGGGCCAACGTCCTGACTTTC. Its translation is CASSPTGGPGANVLTF. The V call is TRBV11-1, the J call TRBJ2-6; 8 nucleotides match TRBD1. Germline V lookup: CDR1 SGHAT, CDR2 FQDESV (reference sequence). The CDR3 runs to 16 residues. With V trimmed by 5 bases and J by 2 bases, 5 bases remained unmatched.

This chain links TRBV4-1 with TRBJ2-7; 9 nucleotides match TRBD2. The length of the CDR3 is 17 residues. The trim removed 0 bases at V and 5 bases at J, leaving 11 bases unmatched. Germline V CDR1 and CDR2: MGHRA, YSYEKL. As DNA, the CDR3 is TGCGCCAGCAGCCAAGATGGGTACGGCGGGAGGGCCAACGAGCAGTACTTC. It specifies CASSQDGYGGRANEQYF.

This clonotype was recorded at least ten times. The chain carries TRBV7-2 and TRBJ1-5; a possible D gene is TRBD1 (6 bases). The germline V and J ends were trimmed by 5 bases and 4 bases, with 12 bases remaining between them. Germline V CDR1 and CDR2: SGHTA, FQGNSA. The CDR3 runs to 14 residues. CDR3 in DNA: TGTGCCAGCAGCCTAGGACAGTCTAATCAGCCCCAGCATTTT. Amino acids: CASSLGQSNQPQHF.

V usage is TRBV6-2 or TRBV6-3 and J usage is TRBJ2-7; the match to TRBD2 covers 7 bases. Germline V lookup: CDR1 MNHEY, CDR2 SVGEGT. V lost 2 bases and J lost 3; bases outside the gene matches: 7. CDR3 length: 15 amino acids. The CDR3 protein is CASSYLPGRHYEQYF. The CDR3 DNA reads as TGTGCCAGCAGTTACCTGCCCGGGAGGCACTACGAGCAGTACTTC.

This clonotype occurred many times. This chain uses TRBV7-2 with TRBJ2-5; D gene uncertain. CDR1 is SGHTA and CDR2 is FQGNSA in the germline V gene. This CDR3 spans 14 amino acids. Trimming removed 1 base from V and 5 bases from J, with 11 bases in between. In DNA form, the CDR3 reads TGTGCCAGCAGCTTAGTCCCAGCTTCCGAGACCCAGTACTTC. Its protein product is CASSLVPASETQYF.

This clonotype has a handful of counts. The chain uses TRBV7-6 and TRBJ1-5; D possibly corresponds to TRBD1 (5 bases). V dropped 4 bases and J dropped 3 bases, with 13 bases sitting between them. CDR3 length: 15 residues. CDR1 and CDR2 from the germline V gene are SGHVS and FNYEAQ. CDR3 sequence reads: CASSSRGYANQPQHF. CDR3 coding DNA: TGTGCCAGCAGCTCGCGGGGGTACGCCAATCAGCCCCAGCATTTT.

This clonotype was picked up a small number of times. The V call is TRBV7-8, the J call TRBJ2-3; no reliable D call. Germline CDR1 is SGHVS and CDR2 is FQNEAQ. Trimming cost V 0 bases and J 3 bases, with 4 bases left between them. CDR3 length equals 13 residues. CDR3 protein: CASSLAVTDTQYF. The CDR3 DNA reads TGTGCCAGCAGCTTAGCGGTTACAGATACGCAGTATTTT. The full variable domain, rest sourced from reference TRBV7-8 and TRBJ2-3, is GAGVSQSPRYKVAKRGQDVALRCDPISGHVSLFWYQQALGQGPEFLTYFQNEAQLDKSGLPSDRFFAERPEGSVSTLKIQRTQQEDSAVYLCASSLAVTDTQYFGPGTRLTVL.

V gene TRBV9 combines with J gene TRBJ2-1; TRBD2 agrees at 9 bases. The CDR3 loop spans 15 amino acids. Trimming cost V 2 bases and J 10 bases; bases outside gene matches: 10. CDR1 SGDLS and CDR2 YYNGEE come from the germline V gene. The CDR3 loop is CASSVPSGMTQEQFF. In DNA form, the CDR3 reads TGTGCCAGCAGCGTTCCTAGCGGGATGACACAGGAGCAGTTCTTC.

The chain couples TRBV7-9 to TRBJ2-3; either TRBD1 or TRBD2 may fit D (5 bases each). This CDR3 is built from 16 residues. Germline lookup yields CDR1 SEHNR and CDR2 FQNEAQ (reference sequence). The germline V and J ends were trimmed by 3 bases and 6 bases, with 19 bases remaining between them. Here the CDR3 DNA reads TGTGCCAGCAGCTTGAATGTGGGGACCGCCAAGGATACGCAGTATTTT. This codes for CASSLNVGTAKDTQYF.

The chain uses TRBV7-6 and TRBJ2-1, with 12 bases that match TRBD2. This CDR3 is built from 15 residues. Germline V CDR1 and CDR2: SGHVS, FNYEAQ. J gave up 7 bases and V 5 bases, and 6 bases lay outside the gene matches. The CDR3 region is CASSLTSGGRNEQFF. CDR3 DNA: TGTGCCAGCAGCCTCACTAGCGGGGGGCGGAATGAGCAGTTCTTC.

DNA of the CDR3: TGTGCCAGCACCATAGCGCGACTCCAAGAGACCCAGTACTTC. Translated, it gives CASTIARLQETQYF. V usage is TRBV6-2 or TRBV6-3 and J usage is TRBJ2-5; TRBD2 is a possible D gene (5 bases). This CDR3 comprises 14 residues. The germline V gene has CDR1 MNHEY and CDR2 SVGEGT. V was pared by 7 bases and J by 1 base, with 13 bases between.

This clonotype has more than one count but fewer than ten. The rearrangement joins TRBV27 to TRBJ2-7; D is possibly TRBD1 or TRBD2 (5 bases each). There are 13 residues in the CDR3. V was shortened by 2 bases and J by 7 bases, with 12 bases between the two germline ends. Germline V gene data show CDR1 as MNHEY and CDR2 as SMNVEV (reference sequence). CDR3 bases: TGTGCCAGCAGTTTAGGGACGAATGGAGAGCAGTACTTC. Residues: CASSLGTNGEQYF.

CDR3 nucleotides: TGTGCCAGCTTAGAGAGAAACACCATATATTTT. It yields the protein CASLERNTIYF. This rearrangement joins TRBV2 to TRBJ1-3; no reliable D call. CDR1 is SNHLY and CDR2 is FYNNEI in the germline V gene. Trimming took off 8 bases at V and 5 bases at J, with 7 bases between the two ends. The CDR3 is made up of 11 amino acids.

This chain connects TRBV7-2 to TRBJ1-5; D possibly corresponds to TRBD1 (6 bases). Germline V gene data show CDR1 as SGHTA and CDR2 as FQGNSA. V lost 1 base to trimming and J lost 4 bases, with 11 bases between them. This CDR3 has 15 residues. The CDR3 sequence: CASSLVGGTNQPQHF. CDR3 coding DNA: TGTGCCAGCAGCTTAGTAGGGGGTACTAATCAGCCCCAGCATTTT.

This clonotype was seen a few times. The V and J genes are TRBV7-8 and TRBJ2-1; weak D call: TRBD2 (5 bases). In germline, CDR1 is SGHVS, CDR2 FQNEAQ. This CDR3 is 16 amino acids long. Trimming took 5 bases from V and 1 from J, leaving 15 bases between them. CDR3 DNA sequence: TGTGCCAGCAGCGTTCGAAGTACGGGGTCCTACAATGAGCAGTTCTTC. As protein: CASSVRSTGSYNEQFF.

The chain uses TRBV12-3 or TRBV12-4 and TRBJ2-7; D might be TRBD1 or TRBD2, each matching 5 bases. The CDR3 is 15 amino acids. V lost 5 bases and J lost 2, with 16 bases in between. CDR3 nucleotides: TGTGCCAGCAGTCCCGGGGCAGGGCATCCCTACGAGCAGTACTTC. Amino acid sequence: CASSPGAGHPYEQYF.

This chain uses TRBV10-3 with TRBJ1-5, with D unresolved. Trimming took 0 bases from V and 1 from J, leaving 4 bases between them. The CDR3 length is 14 residues. Germline CDR1 is ENHRY and CDR2 is SYGVKD. CDR3 in DNA: TGTGCCATCAGTGAGTCGATGAGCAATCAGCCCCAGCATTTT. Translating gives CAISESMSNQPQHF.